Ten or more counts support the clone carrying this T cell receptor (beta chain). Its antigen is unidentified. The sample originates from a study of beta chain features in type 1 diabetes. General study results and limits: Within patients, naive, central memory and Treg TCRB repertoires seemed more similar than within healthy donors. Shortening that was moderate but significant affected the TCRB CDR3s of Type 1 diabetes patients in all four CD4+ subsets. A potential PCR bias toward shorter templates would be equal in patient and control samples.

Each of the sorted populations had a purity greater than 95%. V gave up 1 base and J gave up 8 bases, with 9 bases separating them. CDR1 and CDR2 from the germline V gene are LGHNA and YNFKEQ. The CDR3 contains 13 residues. Investigators reverse transcribed all isolated RNA, so they sequenced expressed TCRB transcripts. Sequencing used immunoSEQ multiplex PCR; TCRdb keeps in-frame clones, though not all of them. The table shows 120,000 or so clones, with 15% to 20% occurring only once. Sequencing used central memory CD4+ T cells from blood. This TCR was recovered from a man younger than 35 with type 1 diabetes. The rearrangement joins TRBV4-2 to TRBJ1-5; D gene unclear. CDR3: CASSQGLKEPQHF. In DNA, the CDR3 is TGTGCCAGCAGCCAAGGTCTAAAGGAGCCCCAGCATTTT.